The TCR beta chain described here comes from a study of T cells in Graves' hyperthyroidism and ophthalmopathy. Study results and caveats: Ophthalmopathy and stable hyperthyroidism were separated by a 13 V-J model.

Graves' hyperthyroidism qualified as stable when ophthalmopathy did not progress within 18 months. This clonotype has a count of ten or more. The antigen is not known. The TCR beta CDR3 regions underwent amplification using RNA transcripts as the source. A first-round RT-PCR of the TCR CDR3 used the HTBI primer set. From the multiplex PCR reads, TCRdb called clonotypes with MiXCR, one entry per CDR3 protein. In the table there are around 540,000 distinct CDR3 sequences, roughly 46% of which are singletons. The sequencing input was peripheral blood or thyroid tissue (not recorded which). This receptor was taken from a young woman with Graves' hyperthyroidism.

The chain's CDR3 is CASSARGLNTEAFF. The CDR3 DNA reads as TGTGCCAGCAGCGCCAGGGGGCTTAACACTGAAGCTTTCTTT. The chain is built from TRBV9 and TRBJ1-1; 8 nucleotides align to TRBD1. Trimming removed 3 bases from V and 2 bases from J; junction bases left unmatched: 3. Per germline, CDR1 SGDLS and CDR2 YYNGEE. The CDR3 is 14 amino acids.